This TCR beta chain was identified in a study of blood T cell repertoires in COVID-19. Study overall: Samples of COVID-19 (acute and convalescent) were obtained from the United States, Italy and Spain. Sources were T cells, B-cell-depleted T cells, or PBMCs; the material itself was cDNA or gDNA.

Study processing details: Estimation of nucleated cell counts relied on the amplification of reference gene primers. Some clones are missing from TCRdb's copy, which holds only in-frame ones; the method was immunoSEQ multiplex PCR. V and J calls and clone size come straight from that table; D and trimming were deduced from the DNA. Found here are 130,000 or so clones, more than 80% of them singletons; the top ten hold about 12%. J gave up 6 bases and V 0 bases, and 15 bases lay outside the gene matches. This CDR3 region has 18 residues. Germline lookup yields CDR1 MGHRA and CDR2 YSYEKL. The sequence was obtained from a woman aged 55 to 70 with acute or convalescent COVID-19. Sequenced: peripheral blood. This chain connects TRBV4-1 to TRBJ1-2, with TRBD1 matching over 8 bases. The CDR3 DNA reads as TGCGCCAGCAGCCAAGATTGGGCAGGGGGCGTAGGTCAGGATGGCTACACCTTC. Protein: CASSQDWAGGVGQDGYTF.